This T cell receptor beta chain comes out of a study of T cell responses to AZD1222 COVID-19 vaccine. About the study: Second-dose recipients at about 4 or about 12 weeks were treated as one pooled group.

The data were produced by immunoSEQ multiplex PCR, yet TCRdb's version contains in-frame clones alone and is incomplete. The sample has fewer than 150,000 clones; about 90% are singletons. The source was peripheral blood, collected on day 0 of AZD1222 vaccination. This sequence originates from an adult in good health.

The CDR3: CASSLQASNTEAFF. In DNA form, the CDR3 reads TGCGCCAGCAGCTTACAGGCCTCGAACACTGAAGCTTTCTTT. The chain couples TRBV5-1 to TRBJ1-1; possibly TRBD1 for D (5 bases). The CDR3 spans 14 residues. The V and J ends lost 2 bases and 1 base respectively, with 9 bases between them. Germline lookup yields CDR1 SGHRS and CDR2 YFSETQ.